This T cell receptor (beta chain) emerged from a study of long-term antiretroviral therapy in people with HIV. Study overall: Specimens dating back about a decade before the 2015 immediate-ART recommendation are the oldest included.

Overall study findings and caveats: Although diversity increased after ART, it remained lower than in transplant donor controls.

Version v3.0 of the immunoSEQ assay ran at survey level. Sequencing used immunoSEQ multiplex PCR; TCRdb keeps in-frame clones, though not all of them. The sample contains some 21,000 clones, more than 70% of which appear only once. Remarks on this clone: What it binds is not known.

The CDR3 covers 11 residues. V was pared by 1 base and J by 5 bases, with 5 bases between. Germline V lookup: CDR1 SQVTM, CDR2 ANQGSEA. This TCR was recovered from a man between 50 and 59 years old with HIV. The V and J genes are TRBV29-1 and TRBJ1-1, with D perhaps TRBD1 (5 bases). The material sequenced was unsorted PBMCs, taken at the start of antiretroviral therapy. The CDR3 protein is CSVEGGTEAFF. In nucleotides, the CDR3 is TGCAGCGTTGAAGGGGGGACTGAAGCTTTCTTT.